This T cell receptor (beta chain) appears in the sequencing data of a study of T cell responses to AZD1222 COVID-19 vaccine. Libraries were prepared by immunoSEQ multiplex PCR; TCRdb keeps only in-frame clonotypes and omits some of them. The sample has 55,000 to 85,000 clones, less than 90% seen once; the top ten hold about 10%. Study-level findings and limits: Baseline testing showed seropositivity in only five or six AZD1222 recipients. Mostly white British, mostly female donors; authors suggested clonal diversity may be underestimated. Of spike-specific TCRs, nearly half reportedly target regions left unmutated in variants.

This CDR3 region has 14 residues. Germline CDR1 LGHDT, CDR2 YNNKEL (reference sequence). Trimming cost V 5 bases and J 4 bases; bases outside gene matches: 7. Comments on this clone: Its antigen remains unknown.

This sequence joins TRBV3-1 (or the pseudogene TRBV3-2) and TRBJ1-1; 7 bases fit TRBD1. The sequences come from peripheral blood, collected on day 0 of AZD1222 vaccination. This clonotype originated in an adult in good health. The CDR3 region has the DNA TGTGCCAGCAGCTCGACAGGGTGCGGCACTGAAGCTTTCTTT. Translated: CASSSTGCGTEAFF.